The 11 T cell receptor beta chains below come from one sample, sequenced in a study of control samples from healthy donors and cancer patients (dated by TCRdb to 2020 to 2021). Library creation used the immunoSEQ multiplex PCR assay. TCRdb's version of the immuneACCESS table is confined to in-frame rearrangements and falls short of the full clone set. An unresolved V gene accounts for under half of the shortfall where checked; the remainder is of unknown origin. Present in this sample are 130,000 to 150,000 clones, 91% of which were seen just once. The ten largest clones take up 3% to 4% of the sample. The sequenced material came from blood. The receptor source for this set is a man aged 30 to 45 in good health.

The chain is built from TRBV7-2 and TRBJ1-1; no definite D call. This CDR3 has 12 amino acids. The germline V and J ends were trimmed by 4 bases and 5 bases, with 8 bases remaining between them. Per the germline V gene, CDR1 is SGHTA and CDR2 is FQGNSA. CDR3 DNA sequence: TGTGCCAGCAGCTCCAGAGTTACTGAAGCTTTCTTT. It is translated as CASSSRVTEAFF.

Written as DNA, the CDR3 is TGTGCCAGCAGCTTTAGCAATCAGCCCCAGCATTTT. Amino acid sequence: CASSFSNQPQHF. V is TRBV28 and J is TRBJ1-5; D gene unclear. The V gene lost 6 bases and the J gene lost 0 bases, with 3 bases spanning the gap. This CDR3 is 12 amino acids long. Per the germline V gene, CDR1 is MDHEN and CDR2 is SYDVKM. The entire variable domain, with the rest obtained from reference TRBV28 and TRBJ1-5, is as follows: DVKVTQSSRYLVKRTGEKVFLECVQDMDHENMFWYRQDPGLGLRLIYFSYDVKMKEKGDIPEGYSVSREKKERFSLILESASTNQTSMYLCASSFSNQPQHFGDGTRLSIL.

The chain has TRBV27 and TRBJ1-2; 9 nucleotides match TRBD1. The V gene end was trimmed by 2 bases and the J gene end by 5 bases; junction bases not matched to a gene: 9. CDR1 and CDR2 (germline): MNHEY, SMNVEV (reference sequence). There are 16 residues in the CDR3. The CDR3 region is CASSLRVGDRAYGYTF. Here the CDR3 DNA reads TGTGCCAGCAGTTTAAGAGTAGGGGACAGGGCTTATGGCTACACCTTC.

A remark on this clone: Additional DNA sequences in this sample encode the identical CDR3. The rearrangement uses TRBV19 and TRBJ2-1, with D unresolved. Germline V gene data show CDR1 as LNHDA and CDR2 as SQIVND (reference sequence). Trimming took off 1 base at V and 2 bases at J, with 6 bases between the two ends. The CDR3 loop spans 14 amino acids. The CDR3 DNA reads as TGTGCCAGTAGTATAGGTGGCGCCTACAATGAGCAGTTCTTC. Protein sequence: CASSIGGAYNEQFF.

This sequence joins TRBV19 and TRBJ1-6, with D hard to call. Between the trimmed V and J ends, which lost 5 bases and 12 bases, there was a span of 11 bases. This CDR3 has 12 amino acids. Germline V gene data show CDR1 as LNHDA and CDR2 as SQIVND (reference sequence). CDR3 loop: CASSAEVGPLHF. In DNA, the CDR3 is TGTGCCAGTAGTGCCGAAGTGGGACCCCTCCACTTT.

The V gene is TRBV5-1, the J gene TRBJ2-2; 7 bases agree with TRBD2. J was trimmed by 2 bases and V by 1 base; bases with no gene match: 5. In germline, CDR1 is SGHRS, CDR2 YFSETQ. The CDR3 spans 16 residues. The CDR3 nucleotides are TGCGCCAGCAGCTTGTCGGCTAGCGGAAACACCGGGGAGCTGTTTTTT. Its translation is CASSLSASGNTGELFF.

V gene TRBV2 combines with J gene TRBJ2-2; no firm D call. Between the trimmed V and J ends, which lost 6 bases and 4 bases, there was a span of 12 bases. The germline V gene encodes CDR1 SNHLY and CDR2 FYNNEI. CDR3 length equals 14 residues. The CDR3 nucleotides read TGTGCCAGCAGGACTCCAGGATTCACCGGGGAGCTGTTTTTT. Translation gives CASRTPGFTGELFF.

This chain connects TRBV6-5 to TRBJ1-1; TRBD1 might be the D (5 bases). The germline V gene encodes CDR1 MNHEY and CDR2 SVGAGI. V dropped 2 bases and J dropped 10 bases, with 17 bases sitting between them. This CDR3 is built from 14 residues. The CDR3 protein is CASSYRGPEDPAFF. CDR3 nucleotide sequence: TGTGCCAGCAGTTACAGGGGCCCAGAGGACCCAGCTTTCTTT.

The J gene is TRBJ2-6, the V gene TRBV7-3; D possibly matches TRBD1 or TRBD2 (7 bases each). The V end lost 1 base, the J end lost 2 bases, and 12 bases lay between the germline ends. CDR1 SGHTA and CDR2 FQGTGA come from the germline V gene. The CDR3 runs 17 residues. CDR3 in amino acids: CASSLRGGGAGANVLTF. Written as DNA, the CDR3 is TGTGCCAGCAGCTTAAGGGGAGGGGGCGCTGGGGCCAACGTCCTGACTTTC.

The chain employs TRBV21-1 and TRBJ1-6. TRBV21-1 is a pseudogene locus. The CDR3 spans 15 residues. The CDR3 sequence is CASTFDWEQNSPLHF. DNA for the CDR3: TGTGCCAGCACCTTCGACTGGGAGCAAAATTCACCCCTCCACTTT.

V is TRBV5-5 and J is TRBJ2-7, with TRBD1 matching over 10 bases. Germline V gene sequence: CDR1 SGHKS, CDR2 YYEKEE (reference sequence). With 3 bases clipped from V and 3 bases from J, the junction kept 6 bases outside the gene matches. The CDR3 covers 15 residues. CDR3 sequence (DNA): TGTGCCAGCAGCTATGCCGGGACAGGGGACTACGAGCAGTACTTC. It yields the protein CASSYAGTGDYEQYF.